This entry lists 22 T cell receptor beta chains sequenced from one sample in a study of cytomegalovirus exposure and HLA in healthy donors. PCR used 60 Vbeta primers and 13 Jbeta primers. Clones were sequenced by immunoSEQ multiplex PCR, and TCRdb holds only the in-frame ones, with some missing. The data contain over 150,000 clones, roughly 70% of them singletons. Sequencing was done on a sample of PBMCs. These receptors were taken from a woman aged 25 to 39 in good health and CMV-seronegative.

This chain uses TRBV5-4 with TRBJ2-3; perhaps TRBD1 as D (5 bases). V gave up 0 bases and J gave up 3 bases, with 8 bases separating them. Germline lookup yields CDR1 SGHNT and CDR2 YYREEE (reference sequence). The CDR3 spans 14 residues. The CDR3 DNA sequence: TGTGCCAGCAGCTTGGAGACAGATACAGATACGCAGTATTTT. Protein sequence: CASSLETDTDTQYF.

On this clone itself: The identical CDR3 is also encoded by other nucleotide sequences in the sample. The rearrangement links TRBV28 to TRBJ1-5; D call uncertain. Germline lookup yields CDR1 MDHEN and CDR2 SYDVKM. The CDR3 is 11 amino acids. V lost 6 bases and J 4 bases, leaving 4 bases between the germline ends. The CDR3 is CASSQNQPQHF. In DNA form, the CDR3 reads TGTGCCAGCAGCCAAAATCAGCCCCAGCATTTT.

The rearrangement links TRBV7-6 to TRBJ2-7, with TRBD2 matching over 7 bases. Germline-derived CDR1 and CDR2 are SGHVS and FNYEAQ. V lost 6 bases and J lost 7; bases outside the gene matches: 9. There are 13 residues in the CDR3. For the CDR3, the DNA is TGTGCCAGCAGAAGACAGACCGGGGGGGAGCAGTACTTC. Its translation is CASRRQTGGEQYF.

The chain employs TRBV6-6 and TRBJ2-5; 7 nucleotides line up with TRBD2. CDR1 and CDR2 (germline): MNHNY, SVGAGI (reference sequence). This CDR3 is 14 amino acids long. With V trimmed by 2 bases and J by 2 bases, 2 bases remained unmatched. The CDR3 loop reads CASSYGREQETQYF. The CDR3 bases are TGTGCCAGCAGTTACGGGAGGGAGCAAGAGACCCAGTACTTC.

The chain carries TRBV27 and TRBJ2-3; 13 bases fit TRBD2. Trimming cost V 6 bases and J 4 bases; bases outside gene matches: 10. This CDR3 spans 17 amino acids. Germline values: CDR1 MNHEY, CDR2 SMNVEV (reference sequence). CDR3: CASSLGLAGAKSDTQYF. Written as DNA, the CDR3 is TGTGCCAGCAGCCTAGGACTAGCGGGGGCCAAGTCAGATACGCAGTATTTT.

This clone was detected only a few times. The chain joins TRBV2 to TRBJ1-6; 9 nucleotides match TRBD1. Germline CDR1 reads SNHLY; CDR2 reads FYNNEI. The CDR3 runs to 15 residues. Trimming at V came to 3 bases and at J to 7 bases, leaving 4 bases not matched to a gene. The CDR3 sequence is CASSERTGDNSPLHF. CDR3 sequence (DNA): TGTGCCAGCAGTGAGAGGACAGGGGACAATTCACCCCTCCACTTT.

The genes are TRBV28 and TRBJ1-5; 7 bases align to TRBD1. From germline, CDR1 is MDHEN and CDR2 SYDVKM. The CDR3 consists of 17 residues. V was pared by 6 bases and J by 1 base, with 12 bases of the junction left unmatched. Here the CDR3 DNA reads TGTGCCAGCAGCCCTGGGACAGCCCCTTGGAGCAATCAGCCCCAGCATTTT. As protein: CASSPGTAPWSNQPQHF.

The chain employs TRBV18 and TRBJ1-5, with D possibly being TRBD1 (5 bases). Trimming removed 3 bases at V and 7 bases at J, with 10 bases between. The length of the CDR3 is 13 residues. Germline V lookup: CDR1 KGHSH, CDR2 LQKENI. CDR3 nucleotide sequence: TGTGCCAGCTCACCGGGACTGGGACAGCCCCAGCATTTT. The encoded protein is CASSPGLGQPQHF.

This clone was detected a few times. The chain employs TRBV5-4 and TRBJ2-1; possibly TRBD2 for D (7 bases). The germline V gene encodes CDR1 SGHNT and CDR2 YYREEE (reference sequence). This CDR3 has 16 amino acids. Trimming removed 4 bases at V and 0 bases at J, with 14 bases between. CDR3 loop: CASSKGGGSSYNEQFF. The CDR3 DNA reads as TGTGCCAGCAGCAAGGGAGGGGGTAGCTCCTACAATGAGCAGTTCTTC.

This clone has just one count. Other DNA sequences in this sample translate to the same CDR3. J is TRBJ2-7 and V is TRBV28, with 12 bases aligning to TRBD2. V shed 2 bases and J 3 bases; nucleotides not matched to a gene: 2. This CDR3 is 15 amino acids long. Germline CDR1 MDHEN, CDR2 SYDVKM. CDR3 sequence (DNA): TGTGCCAGCAGTTTAGGACTAGCGGGAAGCTACGAGCAGTACTTC. It yields the protein CASSLGLAGSYEQYF.

This clone was observed a single time. A junction end diverges from the germline sequence, so it may reflect a read error. The gene calls are TRBV7-9 and TRBJ1-2; D possibly corresponds to TRBD1 (5 bases). The CDR3 extends over 14 amino acids. CDR1 is SEHNR, CDR2 FQNEAQ, per germline (reference sequence). CDR3 region: CATSLRPREGGYTF. The CDR3 coding sequence is TGTGCCACCAGCCTTCGGCCCAGGGAGGGTGGCTACACCTTC.

CDR3 bases: TGTGCCAGCGGGGGCCCGACGGGAAAAAACTATGGCTACACCTTC. Translated: CASGGPTGKNYGYTF. V usage is TRBV27 and J usage is TRBJ1-2, with a weak D call TRBD1 (6 bases). Germline V gives CDR1 MNHEY, CDR2 SMNVEV (reference sequence). The CDR3 runs 15 residues. Trimming pared 8 bases from V and 2 bases from J, leaving 18 bases between.

V and J are TRBV14 and TRBJ2-7; D not certain. This CDR3 is built from 14 residues. V was cut by 4 bases and J by 6 bases, with 16 bases left in between. The germline V gene encodes CDR1 SGHDN and CDR2 FVKESK. The CDR3 protein is CASSPGTSESEQYF. CDR3 coding DNA: TGTGCCAGCAGCCCTGGAACCTCGGAGAGCGAGCAGTACTTC.

Here the CDR3 reads CASNHRAGNTIYF. CDR3 in DNA: TGTGCCAGCAACCACAGGGCTGGAAACACCATATATTTT. The V call is TRBV6-6, the J call TRBJ1-3; D possibly corresponds to TRBD1 (6 bases). V was trimmed by 7 bases and J by 2 bases, leaving 9 bases between them. In germline, CDR1 is MNHNY, CDR2 SVGAGI (reference sequence). This CDR3 has 13 amino acids.

This clone came up a few times. V gene TRBV27 combines with J gene TRBJ2-1; unclear D gene. V gave up 0 bases and J gave up 12 bases, with 12 bases separating them. CDR3 size: 13 residues. Germline loops: CDR1 MNHEY, CDR2 SMNVEV (reference sequence). In DNA form, the CDR3 reads TGTGCCAGCAGTTTATCGTATCCAGGTGGGCAGTTCTTC. Protein: CASSLSYPGGQFF.

This clone was found a few times. The rearrangement joins TRBV6-6 to TRBJ2-7; D is unresolved. CDR3 size: 13 residues. Trimming removed 0 bases at V and 3 bases at J, with 6 bases between. In germline, CDR1 is MNHNY, CDR2 SVGAGI (reference sequence). This CDR3 is CASSYSAFYEQYF. The DNA for the CDR3 is TGTGCCAGCAGTTACTCGGCCTTCTACGAGCAGTACTTC.

In this sample, this clone turned up a few times. V and J are TRBV30 and TRBJ2-7; 10 positions match TRBD1. Looked up from germline, CDR1 is GTSNPN and CDR2 is SVGIG (reference sequence). The CDR3 length is 15 residues. After removal of 2 bases from V and 4 bases from J, the junction contained 8 bases not matched to a gene. The CDR3 DNA reads as TGTGCCTGGAGTACAGGGACAGGGGAGGGTTACGAGCAGTACTTC. Translation: CAWSTGTGEGYEQYF.

V gene TRBV2 combines with J gene TRBJ1-4, with a possible D match to TRBD1 (6 bases). This CDR3 contains 14 residues. The V end was cut by 7 bases, the J end by 8 bases, with 17 bases between. Germline CDR1 reads SNHLY; CDR2 reads FYNNEI. Here the CDR3 DNA reads TGTGCCAGCAAGCCAGACAGGTTGGAGGAAAAACTGTTTTTT. Translating it yields CASKPDRLEEKLFF. Variable domain in full (rest from reference TRBV2 and TRBJ1-4): EPEVTQTPSHQVTQMGQEVILRCVPISNHLYFYWYRQILGQKVEFLVSFYNNEISEKSEIFDDQFSVERPDGSNFTLKIRSTKLEDSAMYFCASKPDRLEEKLFFGSGTQLSVL.

The gene calls are TRBV6-1 and TRBJ1-5; TRBD1 matches 7 bases. V lost 6 bases and J lost 3; bases outside the gene matches: 8. CDR1 MNHNS and CDR2 SASEGT come from the germline V gene. The CDR3 totals 15 residues. CDR3 protein: CASSPGQRNNQPQHF. CDR3 coding DNA: TGTGCCAGCAGCCCGGGACAGCGGAACAATCAGCCCCAGCATTTT.

The chain combines TRBV7-9 with TRBJ2-7, with TRBD1 matching 7 bases. There are 14 residues in the CDR3. With 4 bases clipped from V and 4 bases from J, the junction kept 7 bases outside the gene matches. Germline CDR1 is SEHNR and CDR2 is FQNEAQ (reference sequence). This CDR3 is CASSSEGGRYEQYF. CDR3 nucleotide sequence: TGTGCCAGCAGCTCCGAAGGGGGCAGGTACGAGCAGTACTTC.

The CDR3 protein is CASSLAEGSYEQYF. CDR3 DNA sequence: TGTGCCAGCAGCTTAGCGGAGGGCAGCTACGAGCAGTACTTC. The chain uses TRBV7-6 and TRBJ2-7, with D possibly matching TRBD2 (6 bases). CDR3 length equals 14 residues. The germline V and J ends were trimmed by 0 bases and 3 bases, with 9 bases remaining between them. Germline assignment: CDR1 SGHVS and CDR2 FNYEAQ.

This clone was counted a single time. The genes are TRBV30 and TRBJ2-1; D unclear. Trimming shortened V by 1 base and J by 5 bases, and 6 bases separated the two germline ends. The CDR3 runs to 12 residues. The germline CDR1 and CDR2 sequences are GTSNPN and SVGIG (reference sequence). CDR3: CAWSAQDNEQFF. In DNA, the CDR3 is TGTGCCTGGAGTGCGCAGGACAATGAGCAGTTCTTC.